The clone carrying this T cell receptor beta chain was recorded a few times. From germline, CDR1 is LGHNA and CDR2 YSLEER. The CDR3 covers 17 residues. V was clipped by 1 base and J by 3 bases, with 19 bases between them. This sample is drawn from a study of molecular identifiers for immune sequencing clone quantification. For naive CD8 T cells, sorting used the CD8+CD4-CCR7+CD45RA+ phenotype. TCRdb reprocessed the PCR reads with MiXCR, giving one entry per CDR3 protein. The top ten hold 0.81% of the sample, which has some 320,000 distinct CDR3 sequences, over 20% seen once. This chain joins TRBV4-3 and TRBJ2-7; no reliable D call. Sequencing was carried out using naive CD8+ T cells from blood, with Jurkat cell RNA spiked in. Stated subset: FACS-sorted CD8+CD4-CCR7+CD45RA+ naive T cells. This sequence originates from a human donor in good health. Some libraries in this study had Jurkat cell RNA spiked in. The CDR3 nucleotides read TGCGCCAGCAGCCAAGCGCATTGGAGCAATCCCAACTACGAGCAGTACTTC. Protein sequence: CASSQAHWSNPNYEQYF.